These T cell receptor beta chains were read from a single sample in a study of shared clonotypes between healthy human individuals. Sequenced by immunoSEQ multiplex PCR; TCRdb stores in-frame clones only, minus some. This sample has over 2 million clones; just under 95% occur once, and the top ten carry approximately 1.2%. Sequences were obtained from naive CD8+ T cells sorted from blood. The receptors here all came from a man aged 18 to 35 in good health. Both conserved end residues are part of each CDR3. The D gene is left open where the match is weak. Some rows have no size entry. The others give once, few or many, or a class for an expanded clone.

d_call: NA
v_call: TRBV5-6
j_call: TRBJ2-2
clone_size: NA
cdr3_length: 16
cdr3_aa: CASSLAGNANTGELFF
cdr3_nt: TGTGCCAGCAGCTTGGCCGGCAACGCGAACACCGGGGAGCTGTTTTTT

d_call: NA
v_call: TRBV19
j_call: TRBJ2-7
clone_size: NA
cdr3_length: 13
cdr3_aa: CASSIDGYYEQYF
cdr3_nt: TGTGCCAGTAGTATAGACGGGTACTACGAGCAGTACTTC

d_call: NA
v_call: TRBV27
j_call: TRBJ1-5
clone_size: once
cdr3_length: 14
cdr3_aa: CASSRTVSNQPQHF
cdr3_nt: TGTGCCAGCAGTCGGACAGTTAGCAATCAGCCCCAGCATTTT

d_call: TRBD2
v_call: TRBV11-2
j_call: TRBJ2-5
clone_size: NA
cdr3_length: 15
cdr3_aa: CASSLPSGGSETQYF
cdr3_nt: TGTGCCAGCAGCTTACCTAGCGGGGGCTCAGAGACCCAGTACTTC

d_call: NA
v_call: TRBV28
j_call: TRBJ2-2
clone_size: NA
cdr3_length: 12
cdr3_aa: CASRRDTGELFF
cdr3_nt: TGTGCCAGCCGGCGGGACACCGGGGAGCTGTTTTTT

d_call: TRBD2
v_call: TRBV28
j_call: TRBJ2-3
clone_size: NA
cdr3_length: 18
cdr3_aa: CASSLGLAGGLRTDTQYF
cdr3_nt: TGTGCCAGCAGTTTGGGACTAGCGGGAGGATTGCGCACAGATACGCAGTATTTT

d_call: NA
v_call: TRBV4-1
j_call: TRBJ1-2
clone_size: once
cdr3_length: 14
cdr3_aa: CASSPVGDPYGYTF
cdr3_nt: TGCGCCAGCAGCCCCGTCGGGGATCCCTATGGCTACACCTTC

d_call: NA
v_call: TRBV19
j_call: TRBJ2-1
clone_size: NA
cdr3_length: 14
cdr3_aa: CASSIRLEVDEQFF
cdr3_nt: TGTGCCAGTAGTATACGGCTCGAGGTCGATGAGCAGTTCTTC

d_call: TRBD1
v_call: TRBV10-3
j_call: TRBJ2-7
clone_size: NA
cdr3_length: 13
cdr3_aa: CAITGDSSYEQYF
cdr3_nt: TGTGCCATCACCGGGGACAGTTCCTACGAGCAGTACTTC

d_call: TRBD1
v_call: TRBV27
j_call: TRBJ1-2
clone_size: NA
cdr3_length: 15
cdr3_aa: CASSYGTGFGYGYTF
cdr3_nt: TGTGCCAGCAGTTACGGGACAGGGTTTGGCTATGGCTACACCTTC

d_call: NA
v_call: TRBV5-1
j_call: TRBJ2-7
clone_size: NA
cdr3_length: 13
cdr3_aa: CASRFLDGYEQYF
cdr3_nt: TGCGCCAGCAGATTTCTCGACGGCTACGAGCAGTACTTC

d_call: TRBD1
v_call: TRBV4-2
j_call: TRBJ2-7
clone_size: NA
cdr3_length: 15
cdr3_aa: CASSQEGFDRGEQYF
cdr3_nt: TGTGCCAGCAGCCAAGAAGGGTTTGACAGGGGCGAGCAGTACTTC

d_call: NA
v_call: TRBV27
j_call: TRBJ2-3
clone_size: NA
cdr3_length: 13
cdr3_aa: CASSFPSTDTQYF
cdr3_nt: TGTGCCAGCAGTTTCCCTAGCACAGATACGCAGTATTTT

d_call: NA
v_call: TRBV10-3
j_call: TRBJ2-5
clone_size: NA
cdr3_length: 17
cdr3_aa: CASPPGTCLAEQETQYF
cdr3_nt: TGTGCCAGCCCGCCCGGGACATGCCTTGCAGAGCAAGAGACCCAGTACTTC

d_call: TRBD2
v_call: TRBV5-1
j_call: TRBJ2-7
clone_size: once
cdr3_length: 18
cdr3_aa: CASRLEGGPGTSGYEQYF
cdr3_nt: TGCGCCAGCCGTTTGGAGGGGGGTCCCGGGACTAGCGGCTACGAGCAGTACTTC

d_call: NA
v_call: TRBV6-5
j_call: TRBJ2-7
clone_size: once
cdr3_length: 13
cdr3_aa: CASSTTGTYEQYF
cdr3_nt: TGTGCCAGCAGTACCACAGGGACCTACGAGCAGTACTTC

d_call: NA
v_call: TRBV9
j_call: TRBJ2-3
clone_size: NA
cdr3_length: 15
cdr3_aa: CASSVEKDHTDTQYF
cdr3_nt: TGTGCCAGCAGCGTAGAAAAGGACCACACAGATACGCAGTATTTT

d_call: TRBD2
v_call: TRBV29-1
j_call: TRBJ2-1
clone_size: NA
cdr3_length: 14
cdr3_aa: CSVGAGGHHNEQFF
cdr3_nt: TGCAGCGTTGGAGCGGGGGGTCATCACAATGAGCAGTTCTTC

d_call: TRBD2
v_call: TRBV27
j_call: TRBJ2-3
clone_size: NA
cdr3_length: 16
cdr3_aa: CASSSLAGKGTDTQYF
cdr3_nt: TGTGCCAGCAGTTCGTTAGCGGGGAAGGGCACAGATACGCAGTATTTT

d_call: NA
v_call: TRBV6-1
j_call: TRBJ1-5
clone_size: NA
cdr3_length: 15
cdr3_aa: CASSEFAAGNQPQHF
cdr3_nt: TGTGCCAGCAGTGAATTCGCGGCAGGGAATCAGCCCCAGCATTTT

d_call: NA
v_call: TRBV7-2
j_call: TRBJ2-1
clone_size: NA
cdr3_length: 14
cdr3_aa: CASSSGPLYNEQFF
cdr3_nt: TGTGCCAGCAGCTCGGGACCTCTCTACAATGAGCAGTTCTTC

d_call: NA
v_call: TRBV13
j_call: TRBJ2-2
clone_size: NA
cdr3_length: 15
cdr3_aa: CASSALTSRYGELFF
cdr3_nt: TGTGCCAGCAGTGCACTGACAAGTCGGTATGGGGAGCTGTTTTTT

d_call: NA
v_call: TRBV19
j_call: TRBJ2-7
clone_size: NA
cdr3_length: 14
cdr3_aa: CASSWGTNGYEQYF
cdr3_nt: TGTGCCAGTAGTTGGGGGACAAACGGCTACGAGCAGTACTTC

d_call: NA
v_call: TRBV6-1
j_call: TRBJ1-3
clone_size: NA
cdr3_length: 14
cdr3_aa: CASSDRFSGNTIYF
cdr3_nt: TGTGCCAGCTCTGACAGGTTCTCGGGAAACACCATATATTTT

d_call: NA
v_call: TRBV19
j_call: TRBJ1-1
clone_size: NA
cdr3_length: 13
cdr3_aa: CASSMTSGTEAFF
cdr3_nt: TGTGCCAGTAGTATGACCTCGGGGACTGAAGCTTTCTTT

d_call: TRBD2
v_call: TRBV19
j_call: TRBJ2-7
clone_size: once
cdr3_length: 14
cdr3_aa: CASSTAGEGYEQYF
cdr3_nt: TGTGCCAGTAGTACAGCGGGAGAGGGCTATGAGCAGTACTTC

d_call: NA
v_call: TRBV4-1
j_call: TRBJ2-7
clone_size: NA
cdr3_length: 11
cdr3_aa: CASSQTDEQYF
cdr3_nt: TGCGCCAGCAGCCAAACAGACGAGCAGTACTTC

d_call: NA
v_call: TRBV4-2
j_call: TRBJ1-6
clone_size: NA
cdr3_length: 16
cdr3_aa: CASSHPLQAINSPLHF
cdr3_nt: TGTGCCAGCAGCCACCCGCTACAGGCTATTAATTCACCCCTCCACTTT